This passage covers 5 T cell receptor beta chains from one sample sequenced in a study of blood T cell repertoires in COVID-19 (dated by TCRdb to 2018 to 2020). Libraries were constructed by the immunoSEQ multiplex PCR assay. Here the immuneACCESS table is served through TCRdb, limited to in-frame sequences with V and J called. Missing clones are a known gap in these copies; in checked studies unresolved V genes cover under half, and the rest lacks a known reason. Within this sample are approximately 250,000 clones, with 80% to 90% of them counted one time only. The ten top clones hold about 4% of the sample. Sequences were obtained from PBMCs or T cells enriched from blood (not recorded which). The receptors were sampled from a woman under 40 with acute COVID-19.

On this clone itself: Additional DNA sequences in this sample encode the identical CDR3. This chain joins TRBV7-6 and TRBJ2-1, with 10 nucleotides matching TRBD1. The V segment lost 5 bases and the J segment 3 bases; nucleotides outside the gene matches: 4. Germline loops: CDR1 SGHVS, CDR2 FNYEAQ. This CDR3 contains 15 residues. CDR3 nucleotides: TGTGCCAGCAGCCACGGACAGGGGGACTACAATGAGCAGTTCTTC. This sequence encodes CASSHGQGDYNEQFF.

V gene TRBV28 combines with J gene TRBJ2-2; D possibly corresponds to TRBD2 (6 bases). V lost 3 bases and J lost 2, with 13 bases in between. The CDR3 consists of 16 residues. Germline lookup yields CDR1 MDHEN and CDR2 SYDVKM. CDR3 DNA sequence: TGTGCCAGCAGTTTCGGTGCGGGACTTAACACCGGGGAGCTGTTTTTT. Translated: CASSFGAGLNTGELFF.

The chain joins TRBV10-1 to TRBJ2-2, with D possibly TRBD2 on 5 matching bases. From germline, CDR1 is WNHNN and CDR2 SYGVQD (reference sequence). The germline V and J ends were trimmed by 10 bases and 1 base, with 31 bases remaining between them. CDR3 size: 20 residues. CDR3 region: CATLVPGRGGLAENTGELFF. In DNA, the CDR3 is TGCGCCACCTTAGTCCCGGGGAGAGGCGGGCTAGCTGAGAACACCGGGGAGCTGTTTTTT.

The chain joins TRBV19 to TRBJ2-4; D is possibly TRBD1 (6 bases). There are 14 residues in the CDR3. Germline V lookup: CDR1 LNHDA, CDR2 SQIVND (reference sequence). V was clipped by 5 bases and J by 1 base, with 9 bases between them. CDR3 bases: TGTGCCAGTAGTGCAGGGGTGGCCAAAAACATTCAGTACTTC. It codes for CASSAGVAKNIQYF.

This clone showed up just a few times. CDR3 DNA sequence: TGCAGCGTTGAATCCCCGCACAGGGCGAGCAATCAGCCCCAGCATTTT. This codes for CSVESPHRASNQPQHF. The V and J genes are TRBV29-1 and TRBJ1-5; D perhaps matches TRBD1 (6 bases). CDR1 and CDR2 from the germline V gene are SQVTM and ANQGSEA. The CDR3 is 16 amino acids. Trimming removed 2 bases at V and 1 base at J, with 15 bases between. The whole variable domain, filled in from reference TRBV29-1 and TRBJ1-5, reads SAVISQKPSRDICQRGTSLTIQCQVDSQVTMMFWYRQQPGQSLTLIATANQGSEATYESGFVIDKFPISRPNLTFSTLTVSNMSPEDSSIYLCSVESPHRASNQPQHFGDGTRLSIL.